One T cell receptor (beta chain) is described in this entry. The sample belongs to a study of OX40 agonist ivuxolimab in advanced cancers. The protocol was immunoSEQ multiplex PCR, while the TCRdb copy is restricted to in-frame clones and leaves out a portion. The sample carries about 14,000 clones, approximately 80% recorded once. The germline V and J ends were trimmed by 1 base and 10 bases, with 17 bases remaining between them. Germline-derived CDR1 and CDR2 are MDHEN and SYDVKM. The CDR3 has 16 amino acids. The specimen comprised CD4+ or CD8+ T cells sorted from blood, sampled in a trial of the OX40 agonist ivuxolimab. The chain couples TRBV28 to TRBJ1-6; D may be TRBD1 (5 bases). This clonotype originated in an adult with an advanced solid tumor such as melanoma, head and neck, liver or kidney cancer. CDR3 loop: CASSLSNQGARSPLHF. The CDR3 nucleotides read TGTGCCAGCAGTTTATCAAACCAGGGTGCGCGGTCACCCCTCCACTTT.